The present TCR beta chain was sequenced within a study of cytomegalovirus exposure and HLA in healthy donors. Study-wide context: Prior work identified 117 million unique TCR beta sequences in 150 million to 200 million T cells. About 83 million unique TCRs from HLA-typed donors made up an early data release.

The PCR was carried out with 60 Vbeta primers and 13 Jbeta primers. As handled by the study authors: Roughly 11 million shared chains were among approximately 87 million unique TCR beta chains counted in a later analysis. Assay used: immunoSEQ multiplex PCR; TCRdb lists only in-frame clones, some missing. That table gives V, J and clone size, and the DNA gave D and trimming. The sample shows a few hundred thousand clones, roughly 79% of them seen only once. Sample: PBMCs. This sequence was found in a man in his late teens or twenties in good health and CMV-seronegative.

CDR3 loop: CASSGGTGPSYEQYF. The CDR3 DNA reads TGTGCCAGCAGCGGCGGGACAGGTCCTTCCTACGAGCAGTACTTC. This sequence joins TRBV7-9 and TRBJ2-7, with 8 bases that match TRBD1. The CDR3 spans 15 residues. Losses at the gene ends were 5 bases for V and 1 base for J; bases not matched to a gene: 7. Germline V gene data show CDR1 as SEHNR and CDR2 as FQNEAQ (reference sequence).